This TCR beta chain was observed in a study of blood T cell repertoires in COVID-19. Overall study context: Nucleic acid was either cDNA or gDNA, and it came from T cells, B-cell-depleted T cells, or PBMCs.

The CDR3 loop spans 14 amino acids. Trimming pared 2 bases from V and 0 bases from J, leaving 7 bases between. CDR1 and CDR2 from the germline V gene are MNHEY and SMNVEV (reference sequence). Here immunoSEQ multiplex PCR was the method, and the copy in TCRdb shows in-frame clones only, minus some. The sample carries 250,000 to 300,000 clones, around 84% recorded once. The sample comprised PBMCs or T cells enriched from blood (not recorded which). This chain joins TRBV27 and TRBJ1-2; weak D call: TRBD1 (6 bases). The sequence derives from a man aged 30 to 39 with acute COVID-19. The CDR3 DNA reads TGTGCCAGCAGTTTAAGGGGGACTAACTATGGCTACACCTTC. This translates into CASSLRGTNYGYTF.